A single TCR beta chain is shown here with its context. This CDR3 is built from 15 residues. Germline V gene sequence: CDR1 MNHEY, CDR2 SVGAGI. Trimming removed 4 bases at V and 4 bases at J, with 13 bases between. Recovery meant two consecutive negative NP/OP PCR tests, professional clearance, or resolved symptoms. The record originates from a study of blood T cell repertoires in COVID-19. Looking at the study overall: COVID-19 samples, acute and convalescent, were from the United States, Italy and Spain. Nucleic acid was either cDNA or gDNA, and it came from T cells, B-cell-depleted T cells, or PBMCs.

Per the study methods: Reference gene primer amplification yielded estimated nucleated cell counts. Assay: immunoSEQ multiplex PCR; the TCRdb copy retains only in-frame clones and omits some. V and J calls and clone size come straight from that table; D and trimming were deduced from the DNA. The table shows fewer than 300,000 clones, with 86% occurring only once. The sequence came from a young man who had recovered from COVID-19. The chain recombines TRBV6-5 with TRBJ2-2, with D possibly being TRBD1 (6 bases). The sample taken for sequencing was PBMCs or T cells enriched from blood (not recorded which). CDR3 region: CASSSQGLVTGELFF. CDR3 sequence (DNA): TGTGCCAGCAGTTCCCAGGGGTTGGTCACCGGGGAGCTGTTTTTT.